This T cell receptor beta chain was sequenced for a study of T cell repertoires in cytomegalovirus infection. Overall study context: Newly reported HLA-C-restricted and thoroughly characterized HLA-B-restricted CMV epitopes were employed. Public TCR beta signatures indicated both CMV infection and matching HLA type.

TCRdb re-called the reads through MiXCR, storing one row per CDR3 protein. The sample shows around 710,000 distinct CDR3 sequences, just under 30% of them seen only once. Broader study findings: HLA-C-restricted TCR beta clonotypes specific for CMV led the ex vivo response.

This clonotype was seen a handful of times. Its antigen is undetermined. The sample was cultured CD8+ T cells from PBMCs, taken from culture after CMV antigen stimulation. The receptor was isolated from a human donor in good health (CMV status not recorded). Some clones in this sample may be carry-over from other donors' samples.

The CDR3 here is CASSEEVLLDTQYF. Written as DNA, the CDR3 is TGTGCCAGCAGCGAAGAGGTTTTGTTAGATACGCAGTATTTT. This chain connects TRBV7-2 to TRBJ2-3, with no clear D. CDR1 and CDR2 (germline): SGHTA, FQGNSA. CDR3 length: 14 residues. Trimming took off 5 bases at V and 5 bases at J, with 14 bases between the two ends.